Listed here are 2 T cell receptor beta chains from one sample, sequenced in a study of T cell responses to AZD1222 COVID-19 vaccine. Assay used: immunoSEQ multiplex PCR; TCRdb lists only in-frame clones, some missing. The sample holds roughly 180,000 clones, about nine tenths seen once. The sample consisted of peripheral blood, taken on day 0 of AZD1222 vaccination. These receptors were obtained from an adult in good health.

The chain links TRBV2 to TRBJ1-3; 7 nucleotides line up with TRBD1. This CDR3 spans 14 amino acids. Trimming at V came to 6 bases and at J to 1 base, leaving 3 bases not matched to a gene. In germline, CDR1 is SNHLY, CDR2 FYNNEI. The CDR3: CASRPTGSGNTIYF. In DNA form, the CDR3 reads TGTGCCAGCAGACCGACAGGGTCTGGAAACACCATATATTTT.

The chain is built from TRBV20-1 and TRBJ1-2, with 7 positions matching TRBD1. From germline, CDR1 is DFQATT and CDR2 SNEGSKA (reference sequence). V was clipped by 3 bases and J by 4 bases; unmatched bases: 8. The CDR3 runs 14 residues. The CDR3 DNA reads as TGCAGTGCTAGTCAAGCAGGGGGTTCCTATGGCTACACCTTC. As protein: CSASQAGGSYGYTF.